This T cell receptor (beta chain) was documented in a study of T cell responses to AZD1222 COVID-19 vaccine. Assay: immunoSEQ multiplex PCR; the TCRdb copy retains only in-frame clones and omits some. The sample holds 140,000 to 150,000 clones; roughly 86% are singletons and the top ten take 5% to 6.5%. Germline CDR1 reads SQVTM; CDR2 reads ANQGSEA. The CDR3 is made up of 11 amino acids. V was clipped by 6 bases and J by 8 bases, with 13 bases between them. Worth noting for this clone: The antigen is undetermined.

Whole-study findings and limits: The sample set comprised mostly white British donors with more females, and clonal diversity was possibly underestimated. At baseline, just a handful of AZD1222 recipients tested seropositive.

V and J are TRBV29-1 and TRBJ1-1, with D possibly matching TRBD1 (6 bases). Sequencing was performed on peripheral blood, taken 28 days after the second dose of the MenACWY control vaccine. This receptor was taken from an adult who received the MenACWY meningococcal vaccine as a control. The CDR3 here is CSVDSVGEAFF. CDR3 in DNA: TGCAGCGTGGACAGTGTAGGAGAAGCTTTCTTT. The variable domain in full, with the rest retrieved from reference TRBV29-1 and TRBJ1-1, is SAVISQKPSRDICQRGTSLTIQCQVDSQVTMMFWYRQQPGQSLTLIATANQGSEATYESGFVIDKFPISRPNLTFSTLTVSNMSPEDSSIYLCSVDSVGEAFFGQGTRLTVV.